This T cell receptor beta chain was captured by sequencing in a study of blood T cell repertoires in COVID-19. The wider study: The study drew acute and convalescent COVID-19 samples from the United States, Italy and Spain. From T cells, B-cell-depleted T cells, or PBMCs came the material, which was cDNA or gDNA.

In the source study's methods: For nucleated cells, counts were estimated from reference gene primer amplification. The assay was immunoSEQ multiplex PCR, and TCRdb's table has in-frame clones only and misses some. That table supplies the V and J calls and clone size; D and trimming were determined from the DNA. The sample lists under 200,000 clones, about nine tenths seen once, with 0.75% to 0.95% in the top ten. The V end was cut by 6 bases, the J end by 1 base, with 18 bases between. This CDR3 region has 17 residues. Germline values: CDR1 SGHVS, CDR2 FNYEAQ. This clone was detected only once. The sequenced material came from peripheral blood. This chain uses TRBV7-6 with TRBJ2-2, with a weak D call TRBD1 (6 bases). This receptor was taken from a woman in her seventies with acute or convalescent COVID-19. In nucleotides, the CDR3 is TGTGCCAGCAGTTTTGCCCCGGGACAATGGAACACCGGGGAGCTGTTTTTT. Translation gives CASSFAPGQWNTGELFF.